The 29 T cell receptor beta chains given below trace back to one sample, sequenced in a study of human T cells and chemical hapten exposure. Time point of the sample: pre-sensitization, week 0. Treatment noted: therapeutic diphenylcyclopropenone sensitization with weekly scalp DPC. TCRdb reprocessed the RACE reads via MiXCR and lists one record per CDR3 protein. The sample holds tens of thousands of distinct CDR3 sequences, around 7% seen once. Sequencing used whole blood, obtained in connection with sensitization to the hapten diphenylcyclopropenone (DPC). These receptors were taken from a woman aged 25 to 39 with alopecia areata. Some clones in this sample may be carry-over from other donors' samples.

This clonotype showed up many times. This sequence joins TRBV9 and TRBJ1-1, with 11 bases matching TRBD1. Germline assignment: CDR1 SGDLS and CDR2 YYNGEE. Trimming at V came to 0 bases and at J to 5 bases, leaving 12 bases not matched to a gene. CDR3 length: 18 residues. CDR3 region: CASSVGTKDRGRGTEAFF. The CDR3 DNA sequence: TGTGCCAGCAGCGTAGGGACCAAGGACAGGGGGCGCGGGACTGAAGCTTTCTTT.

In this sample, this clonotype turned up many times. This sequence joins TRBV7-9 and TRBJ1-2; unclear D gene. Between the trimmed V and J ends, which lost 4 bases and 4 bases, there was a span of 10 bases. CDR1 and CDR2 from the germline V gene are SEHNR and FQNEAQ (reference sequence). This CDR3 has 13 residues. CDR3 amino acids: CASSSPEGYGYTF. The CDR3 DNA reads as TGTGCCAGCAGCTCCCCCGAGGGCTATGGCTACACCTTC.

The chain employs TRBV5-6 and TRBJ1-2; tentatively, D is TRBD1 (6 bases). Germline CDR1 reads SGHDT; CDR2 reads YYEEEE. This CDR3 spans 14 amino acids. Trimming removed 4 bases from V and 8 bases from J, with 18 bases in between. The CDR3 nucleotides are TGTGCCAGCAGCCCACAGGGAGATTTACGAGGCTACACCTTC. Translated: CASSPQGDLRGYTF. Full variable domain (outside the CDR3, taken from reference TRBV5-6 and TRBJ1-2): DAGVTQSPTHLIKTRGQQVTLRCSPKSGHDTVSWYQQALGQGPQFIFQYYEEEERQRGNFPDRFSGHQFPNYSSELNVNALLLGDSALYLCASSPQGDLRGYTFGSGTRLTVV.

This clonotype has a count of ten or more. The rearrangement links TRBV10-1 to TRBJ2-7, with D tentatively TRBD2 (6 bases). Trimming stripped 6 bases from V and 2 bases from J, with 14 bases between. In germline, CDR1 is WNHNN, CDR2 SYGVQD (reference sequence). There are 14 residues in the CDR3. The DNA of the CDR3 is TGCGCCAGCAGCCAGGGAGGCCTCCCCTACGAGCAGTACTTC. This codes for CASSQGGLPYEQYF.

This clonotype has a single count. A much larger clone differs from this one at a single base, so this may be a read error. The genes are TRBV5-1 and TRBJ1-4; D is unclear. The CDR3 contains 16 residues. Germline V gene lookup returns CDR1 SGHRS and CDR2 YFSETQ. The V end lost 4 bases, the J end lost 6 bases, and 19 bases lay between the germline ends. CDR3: CASSPLGEIGDEKLFF. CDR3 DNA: TGCGCCAGCAGCCCTCTCGGGGAAATTGGAGATGAAAAACTGTTTTTT. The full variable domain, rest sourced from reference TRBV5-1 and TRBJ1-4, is KAGVTQTPRYLIKTRGQQVTLSCSPISGHRSVSWYQQTPGQGLQFLFEYFSETQRNKGNFPGRFSGRQFSNSRSEMNVSTLELGDSALYLCASSPLGEIGDEKLFFGSGTQLSVL.

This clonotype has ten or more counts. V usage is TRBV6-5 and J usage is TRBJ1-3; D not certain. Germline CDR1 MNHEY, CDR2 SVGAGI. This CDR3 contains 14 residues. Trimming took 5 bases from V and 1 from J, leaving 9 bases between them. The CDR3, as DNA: TGTGCCAGCAGTGAACAGAGTTCTGGAAACACCATATATTTT. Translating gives CASSEQSSGNTIYF.

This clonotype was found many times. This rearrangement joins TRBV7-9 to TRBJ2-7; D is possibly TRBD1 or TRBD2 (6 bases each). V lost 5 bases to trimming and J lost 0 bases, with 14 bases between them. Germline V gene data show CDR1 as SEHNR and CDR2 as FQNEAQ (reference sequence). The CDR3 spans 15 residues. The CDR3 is CASSRTGTRSYEQYF. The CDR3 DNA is TGTGCCAGCAGCCGCACAGGGACTCGCTCCTACGAGCAGTACTTC. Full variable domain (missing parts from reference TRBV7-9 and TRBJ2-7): DTGVSQNPRHKITKRGQNVTFRCDPISEHNRLYWYRQTLGQGPEFLTYFQNEAQLEKSRLLSDRFSAERPKGSFSTLEIQRTEQGDSAMYLCASSRTGTRSYEQYFGPGTRLTVT.

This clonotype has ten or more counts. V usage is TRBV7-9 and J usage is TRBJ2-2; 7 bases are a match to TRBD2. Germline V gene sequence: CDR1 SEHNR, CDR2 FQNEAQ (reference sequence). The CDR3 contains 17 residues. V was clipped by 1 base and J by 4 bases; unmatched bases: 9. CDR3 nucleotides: TGTGCCAGCAGCTTAGGGGCCTCGGGGGGTCCCACCGGGGAGCTGTTTTTT. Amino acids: CASSLGASGGPTGELFF.

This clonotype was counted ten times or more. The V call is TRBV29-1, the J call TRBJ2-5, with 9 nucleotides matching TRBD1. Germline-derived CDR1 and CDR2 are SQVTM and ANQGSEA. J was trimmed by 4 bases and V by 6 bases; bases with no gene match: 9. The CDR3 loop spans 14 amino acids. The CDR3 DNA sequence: TGCAGCGTCTGCCCTGGGACAGGGCGAGAGACCCAGTACTTC. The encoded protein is CSVCPGTGRETQYF. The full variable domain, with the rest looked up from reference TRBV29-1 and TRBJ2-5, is SAVISQKPSRDICQRGTSLTIQCQVDSQVTMMFWYRQQPGQSLTLIATANQGSEATYESGFVIDKFPISRPNLTFSTLTVSNMSPEDSSIYLCSVCPGTGRETQYFGPGTRLLVL.

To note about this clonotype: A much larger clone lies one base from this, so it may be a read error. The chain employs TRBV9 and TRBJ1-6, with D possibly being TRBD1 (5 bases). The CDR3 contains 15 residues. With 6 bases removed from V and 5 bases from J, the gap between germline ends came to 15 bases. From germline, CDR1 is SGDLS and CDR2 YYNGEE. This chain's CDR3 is CASTSGTKNNSPLHF. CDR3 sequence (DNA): TGTGCCAGCACCTCCGGGACGAAGAATAATTCACCCCTCCACTTT.

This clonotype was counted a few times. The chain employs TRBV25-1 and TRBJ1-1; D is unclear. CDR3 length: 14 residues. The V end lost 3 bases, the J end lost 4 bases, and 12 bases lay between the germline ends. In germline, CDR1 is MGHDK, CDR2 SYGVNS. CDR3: CASSDTGKSTEAFF. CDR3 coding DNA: TGTGCCAGCAGTGATACGGGTAAGAGCACTGAAGCTTTCTTT.

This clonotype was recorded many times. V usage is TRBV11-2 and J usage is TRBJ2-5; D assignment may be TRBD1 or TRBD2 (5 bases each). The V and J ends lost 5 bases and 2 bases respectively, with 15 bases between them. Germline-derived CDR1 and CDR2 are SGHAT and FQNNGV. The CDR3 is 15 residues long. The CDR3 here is CASSDGTKGQETQYF. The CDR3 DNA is TGTGCCAGCAGCGACGGGACGAAGGGACAAGAGACCCAGTACTTC.

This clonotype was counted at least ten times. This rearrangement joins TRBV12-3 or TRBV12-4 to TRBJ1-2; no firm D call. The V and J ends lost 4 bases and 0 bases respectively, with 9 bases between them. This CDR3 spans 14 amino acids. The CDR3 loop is CASSSKLANYGYTF. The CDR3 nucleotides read TGTGCCAGCAGTTCTAAGTTAGCTAACTATGGCTACACCTTC.

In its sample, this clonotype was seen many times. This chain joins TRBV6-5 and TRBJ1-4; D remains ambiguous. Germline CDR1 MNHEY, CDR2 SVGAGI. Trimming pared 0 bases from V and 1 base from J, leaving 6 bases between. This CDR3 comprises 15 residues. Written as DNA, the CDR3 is TGTGCCAGCAGTTACTCGCCGGGAACTAATGAAAAACTGTTTTTT. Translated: CASSYSPGTNEKLFF.

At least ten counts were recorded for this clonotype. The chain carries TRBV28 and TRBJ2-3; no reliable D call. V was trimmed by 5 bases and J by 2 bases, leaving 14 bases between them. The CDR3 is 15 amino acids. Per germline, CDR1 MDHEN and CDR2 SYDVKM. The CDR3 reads CASSRPDPFTDTQYF. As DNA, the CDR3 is TGTGCCAGCAGTAGACCGGACCCCTTCACAGATACGCAGTATTTT.

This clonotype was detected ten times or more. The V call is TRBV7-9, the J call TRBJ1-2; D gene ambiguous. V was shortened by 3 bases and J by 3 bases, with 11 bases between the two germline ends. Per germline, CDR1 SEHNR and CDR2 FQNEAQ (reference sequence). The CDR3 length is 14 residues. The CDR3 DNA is TGTGCCAGCAGCTTGCAGGACTCCGACTATGGCTACACCTTC. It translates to CASSLQDSDYGYTF.

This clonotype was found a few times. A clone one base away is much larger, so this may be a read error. The CDR3 nucleotides are TGTGCCATCAGCGGGACAGGGAATCGAAATACGCAGTATTTT. It translates to CAISGTGNRNTQYF. The rearrangement links TRBV10-3 to TRBJ2-3; 9 nucleotides agree with TRBD1. V shed 6 bases and J 7 bases; nucleotides not matched to a gene: 8. The CDR3 totals 14 residues. In germline, CDR1 is ENHRY, CDR2 SYGVKD.

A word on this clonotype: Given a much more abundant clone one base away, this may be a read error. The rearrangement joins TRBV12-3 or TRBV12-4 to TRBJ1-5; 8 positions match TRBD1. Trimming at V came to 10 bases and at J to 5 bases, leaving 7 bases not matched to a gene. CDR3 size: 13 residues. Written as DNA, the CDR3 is TGTGCCAACAATACGGACAGGGATCAGCCCCAGCATTTT. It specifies CANNTDRDQPQHF.

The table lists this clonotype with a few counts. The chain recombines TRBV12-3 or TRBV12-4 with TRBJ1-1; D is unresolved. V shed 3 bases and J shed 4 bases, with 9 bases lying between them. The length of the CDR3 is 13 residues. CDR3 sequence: CASSFAGGTEAFF. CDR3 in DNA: TGTGCCAGCAGTTTTGCGGGAGGCACTGAAGCTTTCTTT.

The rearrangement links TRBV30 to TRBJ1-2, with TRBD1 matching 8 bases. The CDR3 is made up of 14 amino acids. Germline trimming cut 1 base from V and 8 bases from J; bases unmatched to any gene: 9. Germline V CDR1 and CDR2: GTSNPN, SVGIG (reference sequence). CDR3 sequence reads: CAWSGRRQGTGYTF. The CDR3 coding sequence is TGTGCCTGGAGTGGTAGGAGACAGGGGACGGGCTACACCTTC.

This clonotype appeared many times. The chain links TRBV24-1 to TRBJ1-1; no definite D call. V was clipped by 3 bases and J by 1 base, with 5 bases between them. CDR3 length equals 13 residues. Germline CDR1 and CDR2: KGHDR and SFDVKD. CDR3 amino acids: CATSDNRNTEAFF. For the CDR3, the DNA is TGTGCCACCAGTGATAACAGGAACACTGAAGCTTTCTTT.

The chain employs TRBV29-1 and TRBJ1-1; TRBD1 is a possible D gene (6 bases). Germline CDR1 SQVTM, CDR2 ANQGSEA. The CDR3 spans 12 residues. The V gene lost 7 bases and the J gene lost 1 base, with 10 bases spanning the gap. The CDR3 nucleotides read TGCAGCGCTGACAGGAAGAACACTGAAGCTTTCTTT. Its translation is CSADRKNTEAFF.

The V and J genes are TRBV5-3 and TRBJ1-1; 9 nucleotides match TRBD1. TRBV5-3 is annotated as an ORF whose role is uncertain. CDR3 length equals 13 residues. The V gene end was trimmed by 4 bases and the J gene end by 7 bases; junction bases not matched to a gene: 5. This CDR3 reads CARSPRDRDEAFF. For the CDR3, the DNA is TGTGCCAGAAGCCCCCGGGACAGGGATGAAGCTTTCTTT.

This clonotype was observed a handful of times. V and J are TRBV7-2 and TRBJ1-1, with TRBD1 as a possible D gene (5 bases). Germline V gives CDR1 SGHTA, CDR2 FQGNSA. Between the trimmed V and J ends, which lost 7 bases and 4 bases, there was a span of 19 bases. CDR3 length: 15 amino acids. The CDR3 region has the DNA TGTGCCAGCACCCCAGGGTCAGGGCAATCCACTGAAGCTTTCTTT. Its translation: CASTPGSGQSTEAFF.

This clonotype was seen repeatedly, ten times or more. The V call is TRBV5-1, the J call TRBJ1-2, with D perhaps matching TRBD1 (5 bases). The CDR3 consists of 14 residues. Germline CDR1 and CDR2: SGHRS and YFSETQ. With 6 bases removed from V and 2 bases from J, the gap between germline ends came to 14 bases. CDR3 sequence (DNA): TGCGCCAGCACCGTGGGGGACGAAAACTATGGCTACACCTTC. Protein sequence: CASTVGDENYGYTF. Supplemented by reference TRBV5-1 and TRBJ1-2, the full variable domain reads KAGVTQTPRYLIKTRGQQVTLSCSPISGHRSVSWYQQTPGQGLQFLFEYFSETQRNKGNFPGRFSGRQFSNSRSEMNVSTLELGDSALYLCASTVGDENYGYTFGSGTRLTVV.

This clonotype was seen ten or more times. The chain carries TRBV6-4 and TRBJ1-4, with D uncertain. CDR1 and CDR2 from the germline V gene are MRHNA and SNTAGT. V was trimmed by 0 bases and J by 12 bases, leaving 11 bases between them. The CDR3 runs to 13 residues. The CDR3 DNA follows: TGTGCCAGCAGTGACTCTCCGGGCCATCAACTGTTTTTT. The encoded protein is CASSDSPGHQLFF.

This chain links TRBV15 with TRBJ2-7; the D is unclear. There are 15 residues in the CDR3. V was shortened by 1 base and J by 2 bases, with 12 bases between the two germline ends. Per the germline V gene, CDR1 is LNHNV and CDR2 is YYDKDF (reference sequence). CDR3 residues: CATSRARADTYEQYF. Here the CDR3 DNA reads TGTGCCACCAGCAGAGCCCGGGCCGATACCTACGAGCAGTACTTC.

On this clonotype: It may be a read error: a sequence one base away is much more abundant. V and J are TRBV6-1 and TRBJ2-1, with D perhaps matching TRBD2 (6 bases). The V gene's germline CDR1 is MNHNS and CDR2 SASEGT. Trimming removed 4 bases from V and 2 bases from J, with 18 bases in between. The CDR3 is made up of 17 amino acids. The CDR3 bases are TGTGCCAGCAGTGCAGCCGGCGTGGGGGGTCCCTACAATGAGCAGTTCTTC. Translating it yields CASSAAGVGGPYNEQFF.

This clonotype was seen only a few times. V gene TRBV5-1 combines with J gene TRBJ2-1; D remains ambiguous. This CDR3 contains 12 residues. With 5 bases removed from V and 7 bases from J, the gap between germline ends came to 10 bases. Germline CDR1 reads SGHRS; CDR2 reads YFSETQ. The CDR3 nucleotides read TGCGCCAGCAGGCAAGAGGAGAATGAGCAGTTCTTC. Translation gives CASRQEENEQFF.